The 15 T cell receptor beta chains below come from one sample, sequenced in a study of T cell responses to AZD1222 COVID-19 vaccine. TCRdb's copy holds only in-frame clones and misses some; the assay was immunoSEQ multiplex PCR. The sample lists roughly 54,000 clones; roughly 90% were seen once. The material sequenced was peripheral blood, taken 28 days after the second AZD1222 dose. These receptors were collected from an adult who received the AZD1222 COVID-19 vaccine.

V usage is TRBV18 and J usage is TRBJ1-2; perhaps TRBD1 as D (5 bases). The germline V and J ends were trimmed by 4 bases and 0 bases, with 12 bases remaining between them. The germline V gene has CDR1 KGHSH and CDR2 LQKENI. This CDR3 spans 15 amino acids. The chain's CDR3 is CASSRDRSSNYGYTF. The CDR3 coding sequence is TGTGCCAGCTCACGAGACAGATCTTCTAACTATGGCTACACCTTC.

CDR3 in DNA: TGTGCCACCAGTGAGGGGGGACTAGCGGGAGTAGGAGAGACCCAGTACTTC. It yields the protein CATSEGGLAGVGETQYF. The chain joins TRBV24-1 to TRBJ2-5, with TRBD2 identical over 14 bases. Trimming cost V 4 bases and J 4 bases; bases outside gene matches: 7. The CDR3 loop spans 17 amino acids. The germline V gene encodes CDR1 KGHDR and CDR2 SFDVKD.

This CDR3 reads CASSLGLRGEQFF. CDR3 DNA: TGTGCCAGCAGCTTAGGACTACGGGGTGAGCAGTTCTTC. The chain couples TRBV7-6 to TRBJ2-1; D is possibly TRBD2 (5 bases). The V gene lost 1 base and the J gene lost 9 bases, with 10 bases spanning the gap. The CDR3 has 13 residues. Germline CDR1 and CDR2: SGHVS and FNYEAQ.

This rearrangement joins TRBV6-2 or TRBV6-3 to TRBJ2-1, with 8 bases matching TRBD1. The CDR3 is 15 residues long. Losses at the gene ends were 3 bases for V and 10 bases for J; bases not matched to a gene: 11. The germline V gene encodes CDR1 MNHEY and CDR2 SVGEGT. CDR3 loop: CASSYSRTGLGEQFF. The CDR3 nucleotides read TGTGCCAGCAGTTATTCTCGGACAGGGTTAGGGGAGCAGTTCTTC.

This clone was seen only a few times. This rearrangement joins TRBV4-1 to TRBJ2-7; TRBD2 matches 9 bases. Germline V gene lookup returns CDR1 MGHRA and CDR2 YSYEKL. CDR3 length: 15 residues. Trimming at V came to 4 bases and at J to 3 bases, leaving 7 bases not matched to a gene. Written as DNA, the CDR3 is TGCGCCAGCAGCCCAAGTTCGCGGGAGGGCTACGAGCAGTACTTC. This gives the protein CASSPSSREGYEQYF.

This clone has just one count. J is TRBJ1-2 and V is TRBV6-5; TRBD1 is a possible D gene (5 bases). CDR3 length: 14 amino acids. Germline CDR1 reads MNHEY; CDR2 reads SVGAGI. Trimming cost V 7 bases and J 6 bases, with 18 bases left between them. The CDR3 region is CASMKGSGRNGYTF. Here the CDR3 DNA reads TGTGCCAGCATGAAGGGGTCTGGGAGGAATGGCTACACCTTC.

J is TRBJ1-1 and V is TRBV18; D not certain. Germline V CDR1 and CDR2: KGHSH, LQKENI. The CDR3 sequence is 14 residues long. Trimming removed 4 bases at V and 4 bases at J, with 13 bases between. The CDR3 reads CASSRSGGGTEAFF. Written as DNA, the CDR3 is TGTGCCAGCTCACGTTCGGGCGGTGGCACTGAAGCTTTCTTT.

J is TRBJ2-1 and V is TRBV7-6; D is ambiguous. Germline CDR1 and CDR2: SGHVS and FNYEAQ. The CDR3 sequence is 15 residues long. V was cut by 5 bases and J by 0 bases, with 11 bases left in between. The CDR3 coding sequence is TGTGCCAGCAGCGTGGACCGGAGCTCCTACAATGAGCAGTTCTTC. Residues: CASSVDRSSYNEQFF.

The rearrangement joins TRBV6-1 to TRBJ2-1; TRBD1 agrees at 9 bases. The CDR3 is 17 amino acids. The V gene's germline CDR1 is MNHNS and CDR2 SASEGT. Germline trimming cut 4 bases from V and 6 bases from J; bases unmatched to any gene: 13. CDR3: CASSARSGQGRFNEQFF. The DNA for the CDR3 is TGTGCCAGCAGTGCGAGGTCCGGACAGGGGCGGTTCAATGAGCAGTTCTTC.

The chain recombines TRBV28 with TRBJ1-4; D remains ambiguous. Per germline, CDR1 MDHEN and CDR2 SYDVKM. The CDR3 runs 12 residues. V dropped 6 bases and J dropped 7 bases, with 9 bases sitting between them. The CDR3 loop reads CASRPDGEKLFF. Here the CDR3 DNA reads TGTGCCAGCAGGCCAGACGGTGAAAAACTGTTTTTT.

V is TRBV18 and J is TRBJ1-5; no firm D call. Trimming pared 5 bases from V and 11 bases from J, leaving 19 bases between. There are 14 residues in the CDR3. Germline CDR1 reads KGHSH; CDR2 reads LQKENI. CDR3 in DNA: TGTGCCAGCTCATTGGACGCAGGAACGGGCGCCCAGCATTTT. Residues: CASSLDAGTGAQHF.

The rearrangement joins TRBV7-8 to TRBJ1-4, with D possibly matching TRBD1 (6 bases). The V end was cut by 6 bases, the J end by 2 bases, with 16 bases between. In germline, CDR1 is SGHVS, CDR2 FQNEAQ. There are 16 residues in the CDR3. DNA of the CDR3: TGTGCCAGCAGTAACAGGGCCTACGGCACTAATGAAAAACTGTTTTTT. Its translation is CASSNRAYGTNEKLFF.

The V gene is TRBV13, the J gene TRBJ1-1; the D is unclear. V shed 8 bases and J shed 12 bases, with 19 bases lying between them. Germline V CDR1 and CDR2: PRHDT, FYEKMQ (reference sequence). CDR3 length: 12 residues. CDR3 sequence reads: CASSKNGRKSFF. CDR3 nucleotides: TGTGCCAGCTCCAAAAACGGACGGAAATCTTTCTTT.

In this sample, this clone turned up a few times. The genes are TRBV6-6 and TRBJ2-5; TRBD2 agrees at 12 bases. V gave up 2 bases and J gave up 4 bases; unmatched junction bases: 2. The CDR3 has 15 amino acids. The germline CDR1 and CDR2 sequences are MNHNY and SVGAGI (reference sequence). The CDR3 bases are TGTGCCAGCAGTTACGAGACTAGCGGGAGAGAGACCCAGTACTTC. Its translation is CASSYETSGRETQYF.

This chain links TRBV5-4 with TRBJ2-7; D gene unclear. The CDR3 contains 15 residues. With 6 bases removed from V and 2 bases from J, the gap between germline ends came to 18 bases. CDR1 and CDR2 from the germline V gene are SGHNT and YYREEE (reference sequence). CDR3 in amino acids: CASTRLSLTAYEQYF. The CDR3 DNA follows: TGTGCCAGCACCCGACTTTCCCTGACGGCCTACGAGCAGTACTTC.